This T cell receptor (beta chain) was found in a study of T-cell reconstitution after alpha-beta-depleted transplantation in children. About this clonotype: What it binds is not known.

Whole-study findings and limits: Reportedly, roughly two months post-transplant, alpha-beta T cells arose from several hundred expanded graft clones. Several patients had high TCRbeta diversity at day 60; it came from surviving recipient T cells and thymic progenitors.

The library targeted TCRbeta and was prepared with unique molecular identifiers. TCRdb reprocessed the PCR reads via MiXCR and lists one record per CDR3 protein. Of around 50,000 distinct CDR3 sequences listed, about 47% are singletons. Germline CDR1 and CDR2: DFQATT and SNEGSKA (reference sequence). The CDR3 is made up of 15 amino acids. V shed 6 bases and J shed 6 bases, with 23 bases lying between them. Sequenced material: peripheral blood, taken before TCRalphabeta/CD19-depleted stem cell transplant. The origin of this receptor is a boy in the first two years of life with SCID, due to receive a stem cell transplant. The chain uses TRBV20-1 and TRBJ1-2, with unresolved D. The CDR3 DNA sequence: TGCAGTGCCAAACCTGGGGAGGGCCCCAGCCATGGCTACACCTTC. Protein sequence: CSAKPGEGPSHGYTF.